A single sample gave rise to the 8 T cell receptor beta chains below, sequenced in a study of spatial heterogeneity in lung cancer. TCRdb independently ran MiXCR on the 5' RACE reads; one entry per CDR3 protein. The repertoire holds 40,000 or so distinct CDR3 sequences, roughly 10% seen once, with approximately 17% in the top ten. Sample time point: blood at routine non-recurrence follow-up after resection. The starting material was PBMCs, obtained at follow-up. The source of these receptors is a female donor with early-stage non-small cell lung cancer.

This chain connects TRBV6-5 to TRBJ1-4; no definite D call. The V end was cut by 3 bases, the J end by 3 bases, with 8 bases between. The length of the CDR3 is 14 residues. Per germline, CDR1 MNHEY and CDR2 SVGAGI. DNA of the CDR3: TGTGCCAGCAGTTATAGTAGCGCTAATGAAAAACTGTTTTTT. Its translation is CASSYSSANEKLFF.

This clonotype turned up a few times. The chain combines TRBV3-1 with TRBJ1-1; D possibly corresponds to TRBD1 (5 bases). CDR3 length: 15 residues. The V gene lost 0 bases and the J gene lost 0 bases, with 8 bases spanning the gap. CDR1 is LGHDT, CDR2 YNNKEL, per germline (reference sequence). CDR3 bases: TGTGCCAGCAGCCAAGAGGCCAGGGTGAACACTGAAGCTTTCTTT. Protein product: CASSQEARVNTEAFF.

V usage is TRBV20-1 and J usage is TRBJ2-7, with TRBD2 as a possible D gene (6 bases). This CDR3 is 15 amino acids long. Looked up from germline, CDR1 is DFQATT and CDR2 is SNEGSKA (reference sequence). Trimming shortened V by 5 bases and J by 1 base, and 18 bases separated the two germline ends. The CDR3 protein is CSASDGGAVSYEQYF. The CDR3 nucleotides read TGCAGTGCTTCTGATGGCGGGGCCGTTTCCTACGAGCAGTACTTC.

This clonotype was seen many times. The rearrangement joins TRBV5-1 to TRBJ2-7; TRBD1 agrees at 8 bases. The V and J ends lost 4 bases and 6 bases, in that order; junction bases with no gene match: 6. The CDR3 has 13 residues. The germline CDR1 and CDR2 sequences are SGHRS and YFSETQ. This CDR3 reads CASSPGTGTEQYF. The CDR3 bases are TGCGCCAGCAGCCCTGGGACAGGAACCGAGCAGTACTTC.

CDR3 nucleotides: TGTGCCAGCAGTTTATCGGCAGGGGATGAAAAACTGTTTTTT. Residues: CASSLSAGDEKLFF. This rearrangement joins TRBV28 to TRBJ1-4; the D gene is possibly TRBD1 (6 bases). This CDR3 comprises 14 residues. Germline CDR1 reads MDHEN; CDR2 reads SYDVKM. The germline V and J ends were trimmed by 1 base and 6 bases, with 9 bases remaining between them.

This clonotype turned up a few times. The rearrangement joins TRBV6-5 to TRBJ2-7; 8 bases are shared with TRBD1. V was clipped by 6 bases and J by 0 bases; unmatched bases: 10. The CDR3 runs to 16 residues. Germline V lookup: CDR1 MNHEY, CDR2 SVGAGI. For the CDR3, the DNA is TGTGCCAGCAGAGACCATACAGGGGGTGGCTCCTACGAGCAGTACTTC. This translates into CASRDHTGGGSYEQYF.

This clonotype has a count of ten or more. This chain connects TRBV24-1 to TRBJ2-2, with D possibly being TRBD1 (6 bases). V gave up 5 bases and J gave up 4 bases, with 10 bases separating them. Germline CDR1 reads KGHDR; CDR2 reads SFDVKD. CDR3 size: 14 residues. The CDR3 nucleotides read TGTGCCACCAGTGCTCAGGGGAGCACCGGGGAGCTGTTTTTT. It is translated as CATSAQGSTGELFF.

This clonotype has at least ten counts. The V gene is TRBV4-1, the J gene TRBJ1-2; 7 bases map to TRBD1. V lost 4 bases, J lost 8 bases, and 4 bases stayed unmatched. The germline gives CDR1 MGHRA, CDR2 YSYEKL. The CDR3 contains 12 residues. CDR3 DNA sequence: TGCGCCAGCAGCCCCCGACAGGGAGGCTACACCTTC. Its protein is CASSPRQGGYTF.